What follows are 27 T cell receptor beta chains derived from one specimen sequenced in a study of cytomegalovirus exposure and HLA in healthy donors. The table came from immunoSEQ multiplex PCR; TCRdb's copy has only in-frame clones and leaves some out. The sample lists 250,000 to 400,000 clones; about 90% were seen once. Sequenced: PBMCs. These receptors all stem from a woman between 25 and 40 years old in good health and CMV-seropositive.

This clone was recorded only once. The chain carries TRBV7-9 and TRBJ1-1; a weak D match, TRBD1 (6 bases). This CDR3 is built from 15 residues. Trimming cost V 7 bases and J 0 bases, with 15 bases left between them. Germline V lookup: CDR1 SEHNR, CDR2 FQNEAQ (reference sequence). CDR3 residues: CASTNPGQLNTEAFF. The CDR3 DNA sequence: TGTGCCAGCACTAATCCGGGACAATTGAACACTGAAGCTTTCTTT.

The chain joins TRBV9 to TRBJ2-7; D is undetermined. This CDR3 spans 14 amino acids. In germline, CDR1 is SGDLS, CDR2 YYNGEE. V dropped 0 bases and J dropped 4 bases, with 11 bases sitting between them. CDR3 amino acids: CASSVAGANYEQYF. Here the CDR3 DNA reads TGTGCCAGCAGCGTAGCAGGAGCGAATTACGAGCAGTACTTC. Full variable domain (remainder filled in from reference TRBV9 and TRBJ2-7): DSGVTQTPKHLITATGQRVTLRCSPRSGDLSVYWYQQSLDQGLQFLIQYYNGEERAKGNILERFSAQQFPDLHSELNLSSLELGDSALYFCASSVAGANYEQYFGPGTRLTVT.

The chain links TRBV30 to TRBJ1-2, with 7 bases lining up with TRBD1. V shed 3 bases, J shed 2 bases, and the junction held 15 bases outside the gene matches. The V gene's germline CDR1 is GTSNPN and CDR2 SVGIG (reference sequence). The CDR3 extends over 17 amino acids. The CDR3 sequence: CAWSPGGAGGPNYGYTF. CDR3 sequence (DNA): TGTGCCTGGAGCCCCGGGGGGGCAGGGGGACCGAACTATGGCTACACCTTC.

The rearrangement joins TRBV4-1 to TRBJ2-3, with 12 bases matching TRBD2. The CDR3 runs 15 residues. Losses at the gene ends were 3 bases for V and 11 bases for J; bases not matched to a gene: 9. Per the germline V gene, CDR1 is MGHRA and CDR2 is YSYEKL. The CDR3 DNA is TGCGCCAGCAGCCATGGGCCTAGCGGGGGGGCCGGGCAGTATTTT. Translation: CASSHGPSGGAGQYF.

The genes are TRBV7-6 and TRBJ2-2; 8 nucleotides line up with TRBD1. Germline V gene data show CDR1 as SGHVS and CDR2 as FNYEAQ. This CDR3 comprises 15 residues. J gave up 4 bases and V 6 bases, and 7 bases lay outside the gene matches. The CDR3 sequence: CASSSDRVGTGELFF. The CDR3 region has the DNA TGTGCCAGCAGTTCGGACAGGGTTGGCACCGGGGAGCTGTTTTTT. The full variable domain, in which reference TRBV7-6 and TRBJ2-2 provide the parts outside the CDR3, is GAGVSQSPRYKVTKRGQDVALRCDPISGHVSLYWYRQALGQGPEFLTYFNYEAQQDKSGLPNDRFSAERPEGSISTLTIQRTEQRDSAMYRCASSSDRVGTGELFFGEGSRLTVL.

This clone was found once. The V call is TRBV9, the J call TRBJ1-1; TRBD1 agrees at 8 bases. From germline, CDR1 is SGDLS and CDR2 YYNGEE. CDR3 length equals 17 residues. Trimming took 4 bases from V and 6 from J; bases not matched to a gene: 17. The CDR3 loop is CASSPTPRGTGFAEAFF. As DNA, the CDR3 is TGTGCCAGCAGCCCAACCCCACGGGGGACAGGCTTCGCTGAAGCTTTCTTT. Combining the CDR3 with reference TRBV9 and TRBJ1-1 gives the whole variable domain DSGVTQTPKHLITATGQRVTLRCSPRSGDLSVYWYQQSLDQGLQFLIQYYNGEERAKGNILERFSAQQFPDLHSELNLSSLELGDSALYFCASSPTPRGTGFAEAFFGQGTRLTVV.

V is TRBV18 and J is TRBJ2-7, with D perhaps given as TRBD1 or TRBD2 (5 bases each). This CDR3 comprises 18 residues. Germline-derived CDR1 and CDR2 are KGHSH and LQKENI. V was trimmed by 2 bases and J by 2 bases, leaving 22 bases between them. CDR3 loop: CASSPRIPGTTGTYEQYF. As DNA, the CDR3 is TGTGCCAGCTCACCAAGAATTCCGGGAACCACAGGCACCTACGAGCAGTACTTC.

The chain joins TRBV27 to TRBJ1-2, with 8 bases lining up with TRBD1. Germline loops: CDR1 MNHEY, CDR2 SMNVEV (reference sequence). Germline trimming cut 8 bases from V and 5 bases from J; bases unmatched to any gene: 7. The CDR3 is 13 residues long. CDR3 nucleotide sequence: TGTGCCAGCGGCGGGGGACAGGCTTATGGCTACACCTTC. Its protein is CASGGGQAYGYTF.

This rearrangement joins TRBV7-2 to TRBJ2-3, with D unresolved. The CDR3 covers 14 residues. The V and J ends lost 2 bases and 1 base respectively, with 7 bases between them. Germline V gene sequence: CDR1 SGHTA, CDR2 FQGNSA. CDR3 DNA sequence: TGTGCCAGCAGCTTACTTGTGGGCACAGATACGCAGTATTTT. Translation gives CASSLLVGTDTQYF.

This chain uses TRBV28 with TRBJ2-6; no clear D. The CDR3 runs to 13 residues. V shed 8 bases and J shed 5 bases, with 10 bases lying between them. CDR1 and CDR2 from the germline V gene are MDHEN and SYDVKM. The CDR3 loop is CASSDGWANVLTF. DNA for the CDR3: TGTGCCAGCTCTGACGGTTGGGCCAACGTCCTGACTTTC. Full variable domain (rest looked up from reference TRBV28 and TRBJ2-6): DVKVTQSSRYLVKRTGEKVFLECVQDMDHENMFWYRQDPGLGLRLIYFSYDVKMKEKGDIPEGYSVSREKKERFSLILESASTNQTSMYLCASSDGWANVLTFGAGSRLTVL.

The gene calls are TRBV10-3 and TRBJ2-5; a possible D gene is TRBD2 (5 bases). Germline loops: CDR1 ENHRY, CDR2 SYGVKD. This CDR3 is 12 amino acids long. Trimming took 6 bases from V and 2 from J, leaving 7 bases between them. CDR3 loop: CAISPGQETQYF. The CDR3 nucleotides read TGTGCCATCAGCCCGGGGCAAGAGACCCAGTACTTC.

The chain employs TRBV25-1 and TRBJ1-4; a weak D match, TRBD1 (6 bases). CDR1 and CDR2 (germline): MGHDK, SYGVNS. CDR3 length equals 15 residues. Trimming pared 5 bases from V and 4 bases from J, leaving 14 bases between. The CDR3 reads CASSKQGTGNEKLFF. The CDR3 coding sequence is TGTGCCAGCAGTAAACAGGGTACAGGTAATGAAAAACTGTTTTTT.

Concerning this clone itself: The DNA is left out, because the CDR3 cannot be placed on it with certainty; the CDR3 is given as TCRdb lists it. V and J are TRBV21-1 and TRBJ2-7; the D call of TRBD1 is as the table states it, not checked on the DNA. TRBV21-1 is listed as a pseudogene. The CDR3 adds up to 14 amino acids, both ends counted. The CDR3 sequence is CASCFYSCSYEQYF.

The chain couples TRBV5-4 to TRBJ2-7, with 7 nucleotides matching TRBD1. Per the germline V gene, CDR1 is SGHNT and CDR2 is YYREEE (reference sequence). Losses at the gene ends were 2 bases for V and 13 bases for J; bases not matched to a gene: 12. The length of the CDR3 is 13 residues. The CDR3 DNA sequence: TGTGCCAGCAGCTTTAGTAACCAGGGGGAAGAATACTTC. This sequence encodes CASSFSNQGEEYF. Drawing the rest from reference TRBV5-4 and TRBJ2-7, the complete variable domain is ETGVTQSPTHLIKTRGQQVTLRCSSQSGHNTVSWYQQALGQGPQFIFQYYREEENGRGNFPPRFSGLQFPNYSSELNVNALELDDSALYLCASSFSNQGEEYFGPGTRLTVT.

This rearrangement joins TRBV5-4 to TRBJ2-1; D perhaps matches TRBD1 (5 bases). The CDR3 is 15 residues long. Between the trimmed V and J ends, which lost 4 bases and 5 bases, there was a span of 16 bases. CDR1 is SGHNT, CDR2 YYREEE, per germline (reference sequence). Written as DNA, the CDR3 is TGTGCCAGCAGCGTATACAGCCTAGGGGACAATGAGCAGTTCTTC. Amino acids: CASSVYSLGDNEQFF.

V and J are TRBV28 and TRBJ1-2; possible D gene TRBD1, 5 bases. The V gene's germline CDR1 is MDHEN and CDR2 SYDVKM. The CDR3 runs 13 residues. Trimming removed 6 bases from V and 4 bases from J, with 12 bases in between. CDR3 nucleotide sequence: TGTGCCAGCAGAACCCGGGACTTCTATGGCTACACCTTC. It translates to CASRTRDFYGYTF.

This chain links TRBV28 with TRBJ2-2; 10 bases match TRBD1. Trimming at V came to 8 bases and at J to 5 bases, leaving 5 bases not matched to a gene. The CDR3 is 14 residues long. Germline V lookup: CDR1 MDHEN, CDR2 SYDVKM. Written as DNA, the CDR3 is TGTGCCAGCGTGGACAGGGGGTTAACCGGGGAGCTGTTTTTT. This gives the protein CASVDRGLTGELFF.

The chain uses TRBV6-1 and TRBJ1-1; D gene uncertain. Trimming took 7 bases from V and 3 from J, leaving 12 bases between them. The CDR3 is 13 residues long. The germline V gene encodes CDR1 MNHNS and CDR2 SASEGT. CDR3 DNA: TGTGCCAGCACTAAGGAGGGAGACACTGAAGCTTTCTTT. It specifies CASTKEGDTEAFF.

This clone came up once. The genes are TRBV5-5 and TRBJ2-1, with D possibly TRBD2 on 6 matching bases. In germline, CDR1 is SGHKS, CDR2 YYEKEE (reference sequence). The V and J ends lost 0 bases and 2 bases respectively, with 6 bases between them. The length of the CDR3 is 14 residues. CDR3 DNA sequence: TGTGCCAGCAGCTTGGGACTAGCCTACAATGAGCAGTTCTTC. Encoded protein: CASSLGLAYNEQFF.

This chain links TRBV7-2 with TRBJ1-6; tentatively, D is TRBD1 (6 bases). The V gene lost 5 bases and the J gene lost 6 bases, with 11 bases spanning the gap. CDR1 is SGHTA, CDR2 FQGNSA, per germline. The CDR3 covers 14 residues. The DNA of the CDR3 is TGTGCCAGCAGCGCAGGGGTTGCTAATTCACCCCTCCACTTT. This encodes CASSAGVANSPLHF. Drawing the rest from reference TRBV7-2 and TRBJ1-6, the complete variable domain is GAGVSQSPSNKVTEKGKDVELRCDPISGHTALYWYRQSLGQGLEFLIYFQGNSAPDKSGLPSDRFSAERTGGSVSTLTIQRTQQEDSAVYLCASSAGVANSPLHFGNGTRLTVT.

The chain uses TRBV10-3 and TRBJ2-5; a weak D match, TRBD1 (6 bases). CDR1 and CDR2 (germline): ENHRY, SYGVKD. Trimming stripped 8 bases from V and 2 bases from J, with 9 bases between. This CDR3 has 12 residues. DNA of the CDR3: TGTGCCATCGGGACACATCAAGAGACCCAGTACTTC. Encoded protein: CAIGTHQETQYF.

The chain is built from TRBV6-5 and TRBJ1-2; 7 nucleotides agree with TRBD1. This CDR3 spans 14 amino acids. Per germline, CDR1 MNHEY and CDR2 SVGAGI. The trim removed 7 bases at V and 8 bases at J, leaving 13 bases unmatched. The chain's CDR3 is CASKKRDSLVGYTF. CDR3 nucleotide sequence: TGTGCCAGCAAAAAACGGGACAGTTTAGTCGGCTACACCTTC.

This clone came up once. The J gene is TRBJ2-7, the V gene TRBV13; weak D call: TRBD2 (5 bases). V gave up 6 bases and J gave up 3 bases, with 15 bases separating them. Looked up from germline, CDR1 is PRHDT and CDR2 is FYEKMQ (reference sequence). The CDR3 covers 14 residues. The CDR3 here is CASSMYGERYEQYF. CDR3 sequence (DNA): TGTGCCAGCAGTATGTACGGGGAACGCTACGAGCAGTACTTC.

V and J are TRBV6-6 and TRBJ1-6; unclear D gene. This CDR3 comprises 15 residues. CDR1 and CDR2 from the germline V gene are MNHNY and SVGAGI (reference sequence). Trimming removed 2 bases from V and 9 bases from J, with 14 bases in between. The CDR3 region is CASSYDGNRGSPLHF. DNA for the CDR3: TGTGCCAGCAGTTACGATGGGAATCGGGGTTCACCCCTCCACTTT.

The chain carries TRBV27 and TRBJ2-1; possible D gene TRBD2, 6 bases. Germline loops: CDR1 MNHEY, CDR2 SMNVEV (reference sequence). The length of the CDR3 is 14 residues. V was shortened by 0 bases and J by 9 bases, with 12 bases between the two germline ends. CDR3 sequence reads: CASSLSNWGVEQFF. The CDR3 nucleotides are TGTGCCAGCAGTTTATCGAACTGGGGGGTTGAGCAGTTCTTC.

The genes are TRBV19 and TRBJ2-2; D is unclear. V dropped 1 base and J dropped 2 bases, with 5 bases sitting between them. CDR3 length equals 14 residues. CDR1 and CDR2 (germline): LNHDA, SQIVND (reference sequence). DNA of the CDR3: TGTGCCAGTAGTATAGGGCGTAACACCGGGGAGCTGTTTTTT. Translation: CASSIGRNTGELFF.

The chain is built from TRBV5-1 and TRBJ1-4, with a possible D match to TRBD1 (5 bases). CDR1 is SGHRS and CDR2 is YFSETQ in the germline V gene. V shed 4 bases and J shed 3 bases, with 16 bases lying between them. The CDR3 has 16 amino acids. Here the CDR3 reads CASSLIRGAANEKLFF. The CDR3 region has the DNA TGCGCCAGCAGCCTAATCAGAGGGGCGGCTAATGAAAAACTGTTTTTT.